This T cell receptor (beta chain) was recovered during a study of PD-1 blockade in classical Hodgkin lymphoma (TCRdb year 2020). Regarding the complete study: Nivolumab dosing was 3 mg/kg intravenously every 2 weeks, continuing until either disease progression or unacceptable toxicity. A peripheral blood immune signature of response to PD-1 blockade in classical Hodgkin lymphoma was defined using TCR beta sequencing and CyTOF.

The research as a whole found: Baseline TCR diversity was reported to be lower in newly diagnosed patients than in healthy donors and to be lower still in relapsed/refractory patients. The study covered only a single clinical trial cohort, and the causes of the repertoire differences, possibly disease activity or prior therapy, were still not defined. Trial patients achieving complete response had baseline diversity similar to newly diagnosed patients, whereas partial responders and progressors had significantly lower diversity. By C4D1, a significant rise was seen in CD4+ TCR diversity but not in CD8+ TCR diversity (p=0.0027 vs p=0.16), and the rise was most apparent among complete responders (p=0.02). Diversity was lower in patients who began nivolumab less than 1 year after ASCT, so these patients were left out of later analyses to avoid confounding by immune reconstitution.

The table lists this clone with a few counts. Its antigen is still unknown. There are no base qualities to consult, and no much larger clone falls within one base. Interpreted using the paper, the time point label stands for: cycle 4 day 1 (C4D1), after more than 5 weeks of nivolumab. Relapse after autologous stem cell transplantation had occurred in all trial patients, and cohorts A, B and C were distinguished by prior brentuximab vedotin exposure. The trial cohort was composed of 55 to 65 patients with relapsed/refractory classical Hodgkin lymphoma, for whom complete response, partial response or progressive disease was recorded as best overall response. In the multi-cohort phase II CheckMate 205 trial, trial patients received single-agent nivolumab. Best overall response was determined by an independent review committee according to the 2007 International Working Group response criteria. Trial PBMCs were collected immediately before nivolumab initiation (C1D1) and during therapy at cycle 2 day 1 and cycle 4 day 1. Peripheral blood was collected in 8 mL Vacutainer Cell Preparation Tubes, from which PBMCs were isolated by centrifugation and then cryopreserved.

The Qiagen DNeasy kit was used to extract genomic DNA from unsorted PBMCs and from the negatively selected CD4+ and CD8+ fractions. Using primers that anneal to V and J segments, immunoSEQ multiplex PCR amplified the TCR beta CDR3 regions. A synthetic immune receptor repertoire was used to minimize amplification bias, and remaining bias was computationally removed after sequencing. Regarding the original processing steps: Custom Python scripts were used to quantify repertoire diversity as the Shannon entropy index. Unsorted, CD4+ and CD8+ repertoires were examined separately, except in combined analyses, for which CD4+ and CD8+ sequences were merged in silico. Clonal expansion was defined as at least a 2-fold frequency increase after treatment relative to C1D1, with a pseudocount of 0.5 for undetected baseline clones. Singleton clones were defined as clones with 0 or 1 copy at C1D1, and non-singleton clones were defined as clones with 2 or more copies. Clones expanded in unsorted samples were annotated as CD4+, CD8+ or unknown by matching protein sequences in sorted samples from the same patient. Wilcoxon tests were applied to paired samples to test diversity changes from C1D1 to C4D1. The table was pulled from immuneACCESS by TCRdb, which kept in-frame rearrangements only. Such tables lose some clones; where checked, under half of the loss comes from unresolved V genes, and the rest has no known cause. V and J calls and clone size come straight from that table; D and trimming were deduced from the DNA. This sample comprises 20,000 to 30,000 clones, around nine tenths of them detected only once. The top ten clonotypes cover approximately 23% of the sample.

Sequenced here: peripheral blood mononuclear cells (PBMCs), sampled before the fourth cycle of nivolumab. The TCR comes from a human donor with classical Hodgkin lymphoma.

The CDR3: CASSLEGGNTEAFF. The DNA is TGTGCCAGCAGCTTAGAAGGCGGGAACACTGAAGCTTTCTTT. The chain is made from TRBV11-3 and TRBJ1-1, with no confidently assigned D gene. The CDR3 measures 14 amino acids from cysteine to phenylalanine. Only the CDR3 region is kept as DNA, spanning 42 bases read in frame from base 1. CDR1 and CDR2 (SGHNT, YENEEA) derive from the germline V gene. V is cut by 0 bases and J by 1 base, and the space between the germline ends is 6 bases.